The entry below describes one T cell receptor beta chain. Its antigen is currently not known. Base qualities are not recorded, but no much larger clone differs from it by a single base. The data originate from a study of control samples from healthy donors and cancer patients (dated by TCRdb to between 2020 and 2021). CDR1 and CDR2, per the germline V gene, are MNHNS and SASEGT. V lost 2 bases and J lost 4 bases, and the count of bases not matched to a germline gene is 1. Taken from cysteine to phenylalanine, the CDR3 has 14 residues. The kept DNA is CDR3 alone, 42 bases in frame from the first base. The library was generated by the immunoSEQ multiplex PCR assay. The table was pulled from immuneACCESS by TCRdb, which kept in-frame rearrangements only. Such tables lose some clones; where checked, under half of the loss comes from unresolved V genes, and the rest has no known cause. The sample includes about 170,000 clones, with almost 90% observed a single time. Around 5% of the sample is held by the ten biggest clonotypes.

Sequences were obtained from blood. This TCR was recovered from a woman aged 25 to 39 in good health. The chain is made from TRBV6-1 and TRBJ1-1, with 10 central nucleotides matching TRBD1. The sequence in DNA is TGTGCCAGCAGTGAAAGGACAGGGGGCACTGAAGCTTTCTTT. This translates into CASSERTGGTEAFF.